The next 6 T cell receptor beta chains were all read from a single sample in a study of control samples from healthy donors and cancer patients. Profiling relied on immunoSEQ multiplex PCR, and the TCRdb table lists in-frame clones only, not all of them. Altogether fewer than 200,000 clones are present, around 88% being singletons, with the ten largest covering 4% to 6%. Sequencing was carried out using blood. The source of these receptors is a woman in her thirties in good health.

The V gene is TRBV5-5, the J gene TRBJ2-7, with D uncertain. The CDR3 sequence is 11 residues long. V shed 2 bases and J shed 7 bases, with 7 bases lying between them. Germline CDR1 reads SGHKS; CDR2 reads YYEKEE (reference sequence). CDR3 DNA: TGTGCCAGCAGCTTAGGTACAGAGCAGTACGTC. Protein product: CASSLGTEQYV.

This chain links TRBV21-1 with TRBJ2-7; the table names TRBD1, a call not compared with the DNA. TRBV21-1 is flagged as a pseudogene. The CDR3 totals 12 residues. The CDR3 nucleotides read TGTGCCAGCAGCAACGACAGGGCCAAGCAGTACTTC. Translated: CASSNDRAKQYF.

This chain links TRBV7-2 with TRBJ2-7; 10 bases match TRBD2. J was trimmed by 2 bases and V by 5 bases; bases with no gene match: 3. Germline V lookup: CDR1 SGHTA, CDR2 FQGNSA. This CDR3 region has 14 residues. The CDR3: CASSHGLAAYEQYF. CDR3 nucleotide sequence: TGTGCCAGCAGCCACGGACTAGCGGCCTACGAGCAGTACTTC.

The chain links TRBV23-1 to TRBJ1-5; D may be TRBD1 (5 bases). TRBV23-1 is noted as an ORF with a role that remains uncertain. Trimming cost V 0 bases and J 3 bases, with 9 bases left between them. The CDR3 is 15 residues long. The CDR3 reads CASSQSGRVNQPQHF. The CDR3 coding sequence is TGCGCCAGCAGTCAATCTGGCAGGGTCAATCAGCCCCAGCATTTT.

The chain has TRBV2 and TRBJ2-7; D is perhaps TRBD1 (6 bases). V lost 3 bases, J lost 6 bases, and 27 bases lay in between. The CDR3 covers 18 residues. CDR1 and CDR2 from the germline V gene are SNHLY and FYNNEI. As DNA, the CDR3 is TGTGCCAGCAGTGATGAAATGGCGGCTAGCTACAACAGGGCCGAGCAGTACTTC. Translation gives CASSDEMAASYNRAEQYF.

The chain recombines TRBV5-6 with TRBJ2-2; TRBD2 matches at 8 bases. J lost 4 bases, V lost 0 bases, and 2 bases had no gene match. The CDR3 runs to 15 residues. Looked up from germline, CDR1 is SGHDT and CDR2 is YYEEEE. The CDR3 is CASSLAGRATGELFF. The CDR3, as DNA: TGTGCCAGCAGCTTGGCCGGGAGGGCCACCGGGGAGCTGTTTTTT.